A selection of T cell receptor beta chains follows, all from one sample in a study of CD8 T cells in Susac syndrome. Using its own MiXCR run on the immunoSEQ multiplex PCR reads, TCRdb lists one record per CDR3 protein. The sample has 110,000 or so distinct CDR3 sequences, 92% seen once. Sequenced input: CD4+ T cells from PBMCs. All receptors derive from a human donor in good health. CDR3s include the opening cysteine and the closing phenylalanine or tryptophan. Fields, in order: J gene, V gene, CDR3 protein.

J gene: TRBJ2-7; V gene: TRBV6-2/TRBV6-3; CDR3 protein: CASSQPNRDYEQYF
J gene: TRBJ2-3; V gene: TRBV4-2; CDR3 protein: CASSQADSSTDTQYF
J gene: TRBJ2-2; V gene: TRBV7-2; CDR3 protein: CASTPDSGRTGELFF
J gene: TRBJ2-1; V gene: TRBV18; CDR3 protein: CASSITTSGGNEQFF
J gene: TRBJ2-2; V gene: TRBV15; CDR3 protein: CATSRAPNTGELFF
J gene: TRBJ1-1; V gene: TRBV10-3; CDR3 protein: CAITGSEMNTEAFF
J gene: TRBJ2-7; V gene: TRBV7-9; CDR3 protein: CASSTEDFGSYEQYF
J gene: TRBJ2-1; V gene: TRBV4-1; CDR3 protein: CASSQERVRLNRGDEQFF
J gene: TRBJ1-2; V gene: TRBV5-8; CDR3 protein: CASVTRAQGADGYTF
J gene: TRBJ2-2; V gene: TRBV29-1; CDR3 protein: CSGDDNTGELFF
J gene: TRBJ2-7; V gene: TRBV5-1; CDR3 protein: CASSGDSLSYEQYF
J gene: TRBJ1-2; V gene: TRBV6-5; CDR3 protein: CASSLSGYGYTF
J gene: TRBJ2-7; V gene: TRBV19; CDR3 protein: CASSDADEQYF
J gene: TRBJ2-1; V gene: TRBV6-2/TRBV6-3; CDR3 protein: CASSLQGRGEQFF